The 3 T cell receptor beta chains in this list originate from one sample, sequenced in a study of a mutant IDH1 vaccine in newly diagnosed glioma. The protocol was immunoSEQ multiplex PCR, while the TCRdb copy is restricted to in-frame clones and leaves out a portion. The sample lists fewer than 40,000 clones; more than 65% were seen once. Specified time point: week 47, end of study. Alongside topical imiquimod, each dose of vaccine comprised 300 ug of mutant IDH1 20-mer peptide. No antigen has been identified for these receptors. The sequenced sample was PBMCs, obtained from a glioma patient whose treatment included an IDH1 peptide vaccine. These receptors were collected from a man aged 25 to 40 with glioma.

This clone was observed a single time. The CDR3 spells CASSLVAGAQETQYF. For the CDR3, the DNA is TGTGCCAGCAGCTTAGTAGCCGGGGCCCAAGAGACCCAGTACTTC. This chain links TRBV7-7 with TRBJ2-5; the D call may be TRBD1 or TRBD2 (5 bases each). The germline V gene has CDR1 SSHAT and CDR2 FNYEAQ (reference sequence). V lost 1 base and J 1 base, leaving 10 bases between the germline ends. This CDR3 is 15 amino acids long.

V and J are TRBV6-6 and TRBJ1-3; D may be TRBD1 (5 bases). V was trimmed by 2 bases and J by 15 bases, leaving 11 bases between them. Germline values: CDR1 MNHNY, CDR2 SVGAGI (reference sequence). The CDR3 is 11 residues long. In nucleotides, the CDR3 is TGTGCCAGCAGTTACGGGCGGACATCATATTTT. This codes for CASSYGRTSYF.

Here the CDR3 DNA reads TGTGCCAGCAGCGTAGCGGCAGGGGGGACTAGGACGGATGGCTACACCTTC. Translating gives CASSVAAGGTRTDGYTF. This chain uses TRBV9 with TRBJ1-2; 7 bases are a match to TRBD1. This CDR3 region has 17 residues. After removal of 0 bases from V and 6 bases from J, the junction contained 14 bases not matched to a gene. Germline V lookup: CDR1 SGDLS, CDR2 YYNGEE.